This T cell receptor (beta chain) was captured by sequencing in a study of cytomegalovirus exposure and HLA in healthy donors. On the study more broadly: Per a later analysis, the roughly 700 first-cohort and fewer than 150 validation repertoires shared one platform.

A note on this clone: Its antigen remains unknown.

Study observations and caveats: Specificity of three CMV-associated chains for CMV antigens was verified in vitro. The majority of TCR sequences were rare, yet some public TCRs appeared in many donors. Investigators reported 150 to 200 TCR beta chains as tied to cytomegalovirus.

Germline V gene sequence: CDR1 MNHNS, CDR2 SASEGT. This CDR3 is 15 amino acids long. J was trimmed by 2 bases and V by 5 bases; bases with no gene match: 2. Using immunoSEQ multiplex PCR, the repertoire was profiled, and TCRdb retains in-frame clones only, with some absent. This sample yields 90,000 to 130,000 clones, of which roughly 95% are seen a single time; roughly 0.67% belongs to the top ten. This receptor was obtained from a woman between 18 and 29 years old in good health and CMV-seronegative. V and J are TRBV6-1 and TRBJ2-6; 8 nucleotides line up with TRBD2. Source material: PBMCs. CDR3 region: CASSWRGAGANVLTF. The CDR3 nucleotides are TGTGCCAGCAGTTGGCGGGGGGCTGGGGCCAACGTCCTGACTTTC.